This T cell receptor beta chain was documented in a study of T cells in Graves' hyperthyroidism and ophthalmopathy. In the study overall: Peripheral blood was taken when the disease was first diagnosed, before any treatment began.

This clonotype was seen ten or more times. Its antigen is undetermined. TCR beta CDR3 regions were amplified from RNA transcripts. Researchers ran a first-round RT-PCR on the TCR CDR3 using the HTBI primer set. MiXCR was run by TCRdb on the multiplex PCR reads, yielding one entry per CDR3 protein. The data contain approximately 400,000 distinct CDR3 sequences, about 15% of them seen just once; the ten biggest clones take up 20%. Findings of the study overall: Stable hyperthyroidism was told apart from ophthalmopathy by a model built on 13 V-J features.

The CDR3 contains 16 residues. V shed 4 bases and J shed 0 bases, with 13 bases lying between them. Diagnostic assessment was based on clinical symptoms, serum thyroxine and TRAb, thyroid ultrasound and orbital computed tomography. Sequences were obtained from blood. This chain uses TRBV12-3 or TRBV12-4 with TRBJ1-5, with a tentative D call TRBD1 (5 bases). The clonotype comes from a woman in her 30s with Graves' ophthalmopathy. The CDR3 loop is CASSSWEGNSNQPQHF. The DNA of the CDR3 is TGTGCCAGCAGTTCCTGGGAGGGGAATAGCAATCAGCCCCAGCATTTT.